This TCR beta chain was sequenced for a study of blood T cell repertoires in COVID-19. Study overall: Donors in the United States, Italy and Spain gave samples during acute or convalescent COVID-19. The analysed material was cDNA or gDNA that came from T cells, B-cell-depleted T cells, or PBMCs.

Germline CDR1 reads SGHVS; CDR2 reads FNYEAQ. This CDR3 spans 14 amino acids. J was trimmed by 9 bases and V by 5 bases; bases with no gene match: 12. A Seattle source enrolled patients during active infection and followed them longitudinally. Clones were sequenced by immunoSEQ multiplex PCR, and TCRdb holds only the in-frame ones, with some missing. This table has about 530,000 clones, roughly 91% appearing once. The J gene is TRBJ1-2, the V gene TRBV7-6; the match to TRBD1 covers 7 bases. This clonotype was sampled from a woman between 50 and 59 years old with COVID-19, enrolled during active disease. What was sequenced was peripheral blood. The DNA for the CDR3 is TGTGCCAGCAGCCCAGGGGGGCGGAGCTTGAGCTACACCTTC. Its translation is CASSPGGRSLSYTF. The full variable domain, in which reference TRBV7-6 and TRBJ1-2 provide the parts outside the CDR3, is GAGVSQSPRYKVTKRGQDVALRCDPISGHVSLYWYRQALGQGPEFLTYFNYEAQQDKSGLPNDRFSAERPEGSISTLTIQRTEQRDSAMYRCASSPGGRSLSYTFGSGTRLTVV.